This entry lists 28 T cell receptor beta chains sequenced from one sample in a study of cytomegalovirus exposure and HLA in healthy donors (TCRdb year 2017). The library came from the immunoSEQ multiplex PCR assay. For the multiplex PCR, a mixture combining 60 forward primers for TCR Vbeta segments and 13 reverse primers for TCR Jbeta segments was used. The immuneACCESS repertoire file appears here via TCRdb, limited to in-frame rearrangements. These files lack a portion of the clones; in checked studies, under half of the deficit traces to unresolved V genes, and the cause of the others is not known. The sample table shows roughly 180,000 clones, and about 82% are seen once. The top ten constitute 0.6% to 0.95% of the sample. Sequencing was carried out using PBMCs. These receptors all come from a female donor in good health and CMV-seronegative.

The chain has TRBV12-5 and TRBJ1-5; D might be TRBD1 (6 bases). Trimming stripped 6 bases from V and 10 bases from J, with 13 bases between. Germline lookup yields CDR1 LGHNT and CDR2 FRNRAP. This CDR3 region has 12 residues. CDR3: CASGRGLGPQHF. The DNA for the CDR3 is TGTGCTAGTGGCAGGGGCCTTGGACCCCAGCATTTT.

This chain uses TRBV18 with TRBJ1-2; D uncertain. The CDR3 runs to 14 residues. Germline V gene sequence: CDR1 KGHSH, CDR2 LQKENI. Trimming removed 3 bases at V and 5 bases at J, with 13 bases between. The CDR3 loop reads CASSPEDGGYGYTF. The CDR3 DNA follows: TGTGCCAGCTCACCGGAGGACGGAGGGTATGGCTACACCTTC.

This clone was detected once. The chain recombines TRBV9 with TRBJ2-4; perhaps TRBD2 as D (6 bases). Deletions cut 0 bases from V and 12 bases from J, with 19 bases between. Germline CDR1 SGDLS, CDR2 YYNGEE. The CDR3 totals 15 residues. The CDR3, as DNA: TGTGCCAGCAGCGTAGGGTTGGGGGAGGTCGACAGTCAGTACTTC. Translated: CASSVGLGEVDSQYF.

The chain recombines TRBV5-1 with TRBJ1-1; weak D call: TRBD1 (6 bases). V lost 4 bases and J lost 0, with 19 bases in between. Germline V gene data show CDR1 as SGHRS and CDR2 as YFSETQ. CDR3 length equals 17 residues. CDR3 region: CASSRRRGGVMNTEAFF. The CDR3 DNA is TGCGCCAGCAGCCGACGGAGAGGGGGGGTTATGAACACTGAAGCTTTCTTT. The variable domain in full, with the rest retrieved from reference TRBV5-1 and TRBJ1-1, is KAGVTQTPRYLIKTRGQQVTLSCSPISGHRSVSWYQQTPGQGLQFLFEYFSETQRNKGNFPGRFSGRQFSNSRSEMNVSTLELGDSALYLCASSRRRGGVMNTEAFFGQGTRLTVV.

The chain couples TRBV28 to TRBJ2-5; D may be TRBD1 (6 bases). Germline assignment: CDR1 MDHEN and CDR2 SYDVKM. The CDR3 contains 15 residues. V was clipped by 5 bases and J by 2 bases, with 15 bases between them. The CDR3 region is CASSISHQGQETQYF. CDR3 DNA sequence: TGTGCCAGCAGTATTAGTCACCAGGGGCAAGAGACCCAGTACTTC.

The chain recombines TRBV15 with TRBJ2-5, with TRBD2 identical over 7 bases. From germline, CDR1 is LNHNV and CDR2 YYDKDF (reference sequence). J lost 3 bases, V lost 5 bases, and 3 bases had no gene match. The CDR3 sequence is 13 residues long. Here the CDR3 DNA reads TGTGCCACCAGCCGGGAGGTGGAAGAGACCCAGTACTTC. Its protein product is CATSREVEETQYF.

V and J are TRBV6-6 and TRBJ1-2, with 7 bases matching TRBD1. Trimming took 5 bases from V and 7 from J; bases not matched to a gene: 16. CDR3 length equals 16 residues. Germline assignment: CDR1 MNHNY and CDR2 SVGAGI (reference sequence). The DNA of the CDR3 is TGTGCCAGCAGTCGGGACAGACTCTCGCCAAATGCTGGCTACACCTTC. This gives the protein CASSRDRLSPNAGYTF.

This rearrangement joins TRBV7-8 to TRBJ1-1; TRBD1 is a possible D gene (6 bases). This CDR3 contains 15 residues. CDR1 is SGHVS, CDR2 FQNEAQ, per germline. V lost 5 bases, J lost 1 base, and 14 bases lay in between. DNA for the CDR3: TGTGCCAGCAGCCTAGACGACAGGCGGAACACTGAAGCTTTCTTT. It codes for CASSLDDRRNTEAFF.

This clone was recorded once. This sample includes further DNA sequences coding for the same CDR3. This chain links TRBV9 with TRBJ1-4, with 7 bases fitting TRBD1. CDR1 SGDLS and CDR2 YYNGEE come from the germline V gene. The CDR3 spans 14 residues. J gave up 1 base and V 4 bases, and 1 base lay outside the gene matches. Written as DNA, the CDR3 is TGTGCCAGCAGCAGACAGGGAACTAATGAAAAACTGTTTTTT. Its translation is CASSRQGTNEKLFF.

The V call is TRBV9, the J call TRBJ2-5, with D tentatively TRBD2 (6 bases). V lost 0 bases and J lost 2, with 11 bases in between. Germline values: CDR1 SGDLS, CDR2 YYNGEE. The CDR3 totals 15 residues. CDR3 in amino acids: CASSVVPGLQETQYF. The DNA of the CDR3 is TGTGCCAGCAGCGTAGTCCCGGGACTGCAAGAGACCCAGTACTTC.

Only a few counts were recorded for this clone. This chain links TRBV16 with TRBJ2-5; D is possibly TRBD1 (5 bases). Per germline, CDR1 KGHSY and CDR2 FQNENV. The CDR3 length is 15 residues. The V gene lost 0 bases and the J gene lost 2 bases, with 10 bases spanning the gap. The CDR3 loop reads CASSQSRALQETQYF. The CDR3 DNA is TGTGCCAGCAGCCAATCCAGGGCCCTACAAGAGACCCAGTACTTC.

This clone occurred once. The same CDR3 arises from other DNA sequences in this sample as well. The CDR3 reads CASSLRDTQYF. The CDR3 coding sequence is TGTGCCAGCAGTTTACGAGATACGCAGTATTTT. The J gene is TRBJ2-3, the V gene TRBV28; D is uncertain. This CDR3 spans 11 amino acids. CDR1 and CDR2 from the germline V gene are MDHEN and SYDVKM. Trimming pared 2 bases from V and 5 bases from J, leaving 2 bases between.

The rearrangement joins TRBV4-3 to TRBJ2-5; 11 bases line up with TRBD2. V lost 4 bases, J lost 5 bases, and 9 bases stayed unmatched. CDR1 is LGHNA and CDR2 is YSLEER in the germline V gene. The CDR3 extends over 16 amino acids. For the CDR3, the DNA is TGCGCCAGCAGCCCGACTCTGACTAGCGGGGAGGAGACCCAGTACTTC. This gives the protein CASSPTLTSGEETQYF.

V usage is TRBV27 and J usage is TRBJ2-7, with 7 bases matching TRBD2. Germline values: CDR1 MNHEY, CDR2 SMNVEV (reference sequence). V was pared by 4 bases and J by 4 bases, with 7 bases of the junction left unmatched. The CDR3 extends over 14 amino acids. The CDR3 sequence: CASSSGGSIYEQYF. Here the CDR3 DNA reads TGTGCCAGCAGTTCTGGCGGGAGTATATACGAGCAGTACTTC.

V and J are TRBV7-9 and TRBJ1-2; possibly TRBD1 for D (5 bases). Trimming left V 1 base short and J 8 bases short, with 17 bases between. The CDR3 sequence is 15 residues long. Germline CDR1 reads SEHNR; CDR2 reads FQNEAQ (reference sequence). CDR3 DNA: TGTGCCAGCAGCTTAGAGGGGACTAAAACGGGGGGCTACACCTTC. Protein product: CASSLEGTKTGGYTF. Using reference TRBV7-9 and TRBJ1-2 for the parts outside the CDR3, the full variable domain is DTGVSQNPRHKITKRGQNVTFRCDPISEHNRLYWYRQTLGQGPEFLTYFQNEAQLEKSRLLSDRFSAERPKGSFSTLEIQRTEQGDSAMYLCASSLEGTKTGGYTFGSGTRLTVV.

Here the CDR3 reads CASPGMRTKNIQYF. CDR3 bases: TGTGCCAGCCCGGGAATGAGGACCAAAAACATTCAGTACTTC. The rearrangement uses TRBV11-3 and TRBJ2-4; a weak D match, TRBD2 (5 bases). This CDR3 has 14 residues. CDR1 and CDR2 (germline): SGHNT, YENEEA. Trimming left V 8 bases short and J 2 bases short, with 13 bases between.

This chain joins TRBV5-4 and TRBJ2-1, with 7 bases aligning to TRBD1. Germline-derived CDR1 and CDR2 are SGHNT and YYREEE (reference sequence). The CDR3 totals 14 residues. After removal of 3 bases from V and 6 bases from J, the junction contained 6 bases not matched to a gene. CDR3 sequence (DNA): TGTGCCAGCAGCTCCCCGGACAGGACCAATGAGCAGTTCTTC. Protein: CASSSPDRTNEQFF.

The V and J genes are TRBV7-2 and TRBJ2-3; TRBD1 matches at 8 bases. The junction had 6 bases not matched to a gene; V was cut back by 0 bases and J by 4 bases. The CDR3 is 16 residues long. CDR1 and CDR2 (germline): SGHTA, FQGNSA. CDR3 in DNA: TGTGCCAGCAGCTTAGCCCCGACAGGGGTTTCAGATACGCAGTATTTT. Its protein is CASSLAPTGVSDTQYF.

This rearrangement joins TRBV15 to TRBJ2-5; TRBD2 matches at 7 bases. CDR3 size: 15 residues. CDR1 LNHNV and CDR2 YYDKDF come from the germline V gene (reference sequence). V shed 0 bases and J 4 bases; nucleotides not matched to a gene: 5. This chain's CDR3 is CATSRDTWGGETQYF. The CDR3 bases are TGTGCCACCAGCAGAGATACGTGGGGGGGAGAGACCCAGTACTTC. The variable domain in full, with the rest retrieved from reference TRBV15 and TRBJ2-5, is DAMVIQNPRYQVTQFGKPVTLSCSQTLNHNVMYWYQQKSSQAPKLLFHYYDKDFNNEADTPDNFQSRRPNTSFCFLDIRSPGLGDTAMYLCATSRDTWGGETQYFGPGTRLLVL.

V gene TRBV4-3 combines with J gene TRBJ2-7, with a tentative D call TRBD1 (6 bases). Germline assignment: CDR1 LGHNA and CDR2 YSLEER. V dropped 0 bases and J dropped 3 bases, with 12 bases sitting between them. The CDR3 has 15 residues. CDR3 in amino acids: CASSQDRGQFYEQYF. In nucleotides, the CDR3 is TGCGCCAGCAGCCAAGATCGCGGACAGTTCTACGAGCAGTACTTC.

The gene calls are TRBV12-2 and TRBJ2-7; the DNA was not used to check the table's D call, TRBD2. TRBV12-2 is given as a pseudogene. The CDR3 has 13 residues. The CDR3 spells CASRPGLAYEQYF. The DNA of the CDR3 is TGTGCAAGTCGGCCGGGACTGGCCTACGAGCAGTACTTC.

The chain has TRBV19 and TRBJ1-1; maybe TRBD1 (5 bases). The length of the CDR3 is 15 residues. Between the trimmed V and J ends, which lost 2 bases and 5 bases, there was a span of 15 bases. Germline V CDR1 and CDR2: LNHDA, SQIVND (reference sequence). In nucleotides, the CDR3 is TGTGCCAGTAGTATAACTACCCAGGGAGGTACTGAAGCTTTCTTT. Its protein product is CASSITTQGGTEAFF.

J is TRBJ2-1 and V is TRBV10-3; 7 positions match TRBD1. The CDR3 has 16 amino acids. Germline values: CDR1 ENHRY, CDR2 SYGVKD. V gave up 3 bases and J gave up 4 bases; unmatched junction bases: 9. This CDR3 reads CAISDPGTEIYNEQFF. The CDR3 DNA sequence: TGTGCCATCAGTGACCCCGGGACAGAAATATACAATGAGCAGTTCTTC.

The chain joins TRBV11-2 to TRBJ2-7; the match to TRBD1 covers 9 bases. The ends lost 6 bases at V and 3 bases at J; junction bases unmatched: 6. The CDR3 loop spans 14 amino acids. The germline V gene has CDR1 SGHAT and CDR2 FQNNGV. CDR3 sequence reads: CASRGTGFIYEQYF. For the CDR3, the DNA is TGTGCCAGCAGGGGGACAGGGTTTATCTACGAGCAGTACTTC.

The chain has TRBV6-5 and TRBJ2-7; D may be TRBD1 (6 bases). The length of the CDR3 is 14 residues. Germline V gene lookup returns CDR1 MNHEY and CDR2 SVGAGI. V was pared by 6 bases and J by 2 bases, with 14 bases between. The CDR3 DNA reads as TGTGCCAGCAGCCGAGGGGGACCTACCTACGAGCAGTACTTC. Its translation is CASSRGGPTYEQYF.

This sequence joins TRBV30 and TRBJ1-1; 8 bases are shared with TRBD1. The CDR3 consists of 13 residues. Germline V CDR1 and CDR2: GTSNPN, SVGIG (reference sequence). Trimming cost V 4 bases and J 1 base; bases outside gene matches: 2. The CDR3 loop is CAWTRGQNTEAFF. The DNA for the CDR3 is TGTGCCTGGACCAGGGGGCAGAACACTGAAGCTTTCTTT.

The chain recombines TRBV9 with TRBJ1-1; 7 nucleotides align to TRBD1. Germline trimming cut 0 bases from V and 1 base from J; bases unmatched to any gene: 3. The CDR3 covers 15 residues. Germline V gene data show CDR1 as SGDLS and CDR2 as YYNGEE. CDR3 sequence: CASSVAPGGNTEAFF. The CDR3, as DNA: TGTGCCAGCAGCGTAGCTCCAGGGGGGAACACTGAAGCTTTCTTT.

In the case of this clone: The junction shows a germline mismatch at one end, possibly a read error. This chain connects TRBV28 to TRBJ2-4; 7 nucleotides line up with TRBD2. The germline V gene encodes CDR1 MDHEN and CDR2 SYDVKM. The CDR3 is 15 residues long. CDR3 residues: CASSPRGVAKNSQYF. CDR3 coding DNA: TGTGCCAGCAGTCCACGGGGGGTAGCCAAAAACAGTCAGTACTTC. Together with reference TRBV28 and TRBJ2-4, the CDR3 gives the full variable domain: DVKVTQSSRYLVKRTGEKVFLECVQDMDHENMFWYRQDPGLGLRLIYFSYDVKMKEKGDIPEGYSVSREKKERFSLILESASTNQTSMYLCASSPRGVAKNSQYFGAGTRLSVL.